Listed here are 19 T cell receptor beta chains from one sample, sequenced in a study of T cell repertoires in cytomegalovirus infection. TCRdb recomputed calls from the reads with MiXCR, one row per CDR3 protein. This sample yields 310,000 or so distinct CDR3 sequences, of which about 26% are seen a single time; approximately 15% belongs to the top ten. Sample: PBMCs. These receptors were taken from a human donor in good health (CMV status not recorded). Some clones in this sample may be carry-over from other donors' samples.

The chain uses TRBV2 and TRBJ2-3; 10 nucleotides agree with TRBD2. From germline, CDR1 is SNHLY and CDR2 FYNNEI. CDR3 length: 15 residues. Unmatched junction bases numbered 5, after V lost 5 bases and J lost 3 bases. The CDR3 region has the DNA TGTGCCAGCAGTCCAACTAGCGGGGTTACAGATACGCAGTATTTT. Amino acids: CASSPTSGVTDTQYF.

Only a few counts were recorded for this clonotype. The chain has TRBV18 and TRBJ2-3; D possibly uses TRBD1 or TRBD2 (7 bases each). V was shortened by 8 bases and J by 4 bases, with 22 bases between the two germline ends. This CDR3 has 16 amino acids. CDR1 and CDR2 from the germline V gene are KGHSH and LQKENI. CDR3 bases: TGTGCCAGCATACGCTGGGAGGGGGCGTTCTCAGATACGCAGTATTTT. It yields the protein CASIRWEGAFSDTQYF.

This chain links TRBV7-2 with TRBJ2-3; TRBD2 aligns across 10 bases. The germline V gene has CDR1 SGHTA and CDR2 FQGNSA. Trimming took 1 base from V and 2 from J; bases not matched to a gene: 3. This CDR3 region has 16 residues. Here the CDR3 reads CASSLVGLAATDTQYF. DNA for the CDR3: TGTGCCAGCAGCTTAGTCGGACTAGCGGCCACAGATACGCAGTATTTT.

In this sample, this clonotype turned up a few times. The chain employs TRBV19 and TRBJ2-3; D not resolved. Germline values: CDR1 LNHDA, CDR2 SQIVND (reference sequence). CDR3 length equals 11 residues. V lost 3 bases, J lost 4 bases, and 2 bases lay in between. CDR3 amino acids: CASSMSDTQYF. The CDR3 nucleotides are TGTGCCAGTAGTATGTCAGATACGCAGTATTTT. Using reference TRBV19 and TRBJ2-3 for the parts outside the CDR3, the full variable domain is DGGITQSPKYLFRKEGQNVTLSCEQNLNHDAMYWYRQDPGQGLRLIYYSQIVNDFQKGDIAEGYSVSREKKESFPLTVTSAQKNPTAFYLCASSMSDTQYFGPGTRLTVL.

This clonotype was detected only a few times. V gene TRBV5-6 combines with J gene TRBJ1-3; possibly TRBD1 for D (5 bases). With 3 bases removed from V and 0 bases from J, the gap between germline ends came to 13 bases. Germline V CDR1 and CDR2: SGHDT, YYEEEE. The CDR3 loop spans 16 amino acids. In nucleotides, the CDR3 is TGTGCCAGCAGCTCCAGGGCAGGACTCTCTGGAAACACCATATATTTT. It translates to CASSSRAGLSGNTIYF.

The CDR3 DNA follows: TGCAGTGCAACAGAGCGGGGTTCACCCCTCCACTTT. Protein sequence: CSATERGSPLHF. This chain uses TRBV20-1 with TRBJ1-6; D gene uncertain. The germline V gene encodes CDR1 DFQATT and CDR2 SNEGSKA (reference sequence). This CDR3 is 12 amino acids long. The V end lost 6 bases, the J end lost 9 bases, and 12 bases lay between the germline ends.

This clonotype was recorded many times. This chain uses TRBV6-6 with TRBJ2-5, with TRBD1 identical over 7 bases. Germline V CDR1 and CDR2: MNHNY, SVGAGI (reference sequence). The CDR3 is made up of 13 amino acids. Trimming at V came to 6 bases and at J to 1 base, leaving 2 bases not matched to a gene. The CDR3 sequence: CASRDRTQETQYF. DNA of the CDR3: TGTGCCAGCAGGGACAGGACCCAAGAGACCCAGTACTTC.

Notes on this clonotype: The junction differs from germline at one of its ends, possibly a read error. The chain uses TRBV28 and TRBJ1-1; D gene ambiguous. The CDR3 has 12 amino acids. Looked up from germline, CDR1 is MDHEN and CDR2 is SYDVKM. The DNA for the CDR3 is TGTGCCAGCAACCTGGGCAACACTGAAGCTCTCTTT. Protein: CASNLGNTEALF.

The V call is TRBV20-1, the J call TRBJ2-7; 10 nucleotides agree with TRBD2. Per germline, CDR1 DFQATT and CDR2 SNEGSKA (reference sequence). The CDR3 loop spans 15 amino acids. After removal of 0 bases from V and 5 bases from J, the junction contained 7 bases not matched to a gene. Here the CDR3 reads CSARDMGLAYHEQYF. The CDR3 nucleotides read TGCAGTGCTAGAGATATGGGACTAGCGTACCACGAGCAGTACTTC.

This clonotype was counted ten times or more. The CDR3 is CASSQTGPTYNEQFF. CDR3 nucleotide sequence: TGTGCCAGCAGCCAAACAGGGCCAACCTACAATGAGCAGTTCTTC. This sequence joins TRBV7-3 and TRBJ2-1, with D perhaps matching TRBD1 (6 bases). Trimming cost V 5 bases and J 2 bases, with 13 bases left between them. The CDR3 length is 15 residues. The germline gives CDR1 SGHTA, CDR2 FQGTGA.

The rearrangement joins TRBV20-1 to TRBJ1-3; D not certain. The CDR3 runs to 15 residues. Germline V gene lookup returns CDR1 DFQATT and CDR2 SNEGSKA (reference sequence). V dropped 0 bases and J dropped 0 bases, with 9 bases sitting between them. The CDR3 spells CSARDVMSSGNTIYF. DNA for the CDR3: TGCAGTGCTAGAGACGTTATGAGCTCTGGAAACACCATATATTTT.

This clonotype was detected a few times. In DNA, the CDR3 is TGCAGTGGCACTTATGAGGGACAGGGGGCAGGGCCCCAGCATTTT. It is translated as CSGTYEGQGAGPQHF. The rearrangement joins TRBV20-1 to TRBJ1-5; TRBD1 agrees at 12 bases. Germline V gene lookup returns CDR1 DFQATT and CDR2 SNEGSKA (reference sequence). This CDR3 is 15 amino acids long. J was trimmed by 9 bases and V by 7 bases; bases with no gene match: 13.

This clonotype has a handful of counts. The rearrangement joins TRBV5-6 to TRBJ2-4; 7 nucleotides line up with TRBD2. This CDR3 comprises 19 residues. V was clipped by 0 bases and J by 3 bases; unmatched bases: 15. Germline CDR1 SGHDT, CDR2 YYEEEE. DNA for the CDR3: TGTGCCAGCAGCTTGGGCGGGGGAGCGGGCAGAGGGGACAAAAACATTCAGTACTTC. Its translation is CASSLGGGAGRGDKNIQYF.

This clonotype was observed many times. This rearrangement joins TRBV7-2 to TRBJ2-5; no clear D gene. CDR1 and CDR2 from the germline V gene are SGHTA and FQGNSA. The CDR3 has 14 amino acids. Trimming left V 1 base short and J 9 bases short, with 15 bases between. CDR3 loop: CASSLVPAVQSQYF. Here the CDR3 DNA reads TGTGCCAGCAGCTTAGTTCCGGCTGTCCAGTCCCAGTACTTC.

This clonotype was recorded a few times. This chain links TRBV6-8 with TRBJ2-4; 8 nucleotides match TRBD2. Germline values: CDR1 MNHGY, CDR2 SAAAGT. This CDR3 is built from 16 residues. Unmatched junction bases numbered 15, after V lost 8 bases and J lost 6 bases. The DNA for the CDR3 is TGTGCCAGCGCAACTCGGGGACTAGGCTCGGGAAACATTCAGTACTTC. Translating it yields CASATRGLGSGNIQYF.

V usage is TRBV7-3 and J usage is TRBJ2-2, with D perhaps TRBD2 (7 bases). In germline, CDR1 is SGHTA, CDR2 FQGTGA. The CDR3 runs 13 residues. V was shortened by 6 bases and J by 7 bases, with 12 bases between the two germline ends. The CDR3 loop reads CASSGGANGELFF. DNA of the CDR3: TGTGCCAGCAGTGGGGGGGCGAACGGGGAGCTGTTTTTT.

As concerns this clonotype: This may be a read error, as it is one base from a much larger clone. J is TRBJ1-1 and V is TRBV6-8; maybe TRBD1 (5 bases). Trimming pared 5 bases from V and 0 bases from J, leaving 10 bases between. This CDR3 has 14 residues. Looked up from germline, CDR1 is MNHGY and CDR2 is SAAAGT. CDR3: CASSQGAVNTEAFF. The CDR3 DNA reads as TGTGCCAGCAGTCAAGGGGCGGTGAACACTGAAGCTTTCTTT.

This chain joins TRBV27 and TRBJ2-1; 10 nucleotides match TRBD2. The CDR3 is 15 residues long. CDR1 is MNHEY and CDR2 is SMNVEV in the germline V gene (reference sequence). Trimming cost V 3 bases and J 6 bases; bases outside gene matches: 5. The CDR3 loop reads CASSFLSSGSNEQFF. In DNA, the CDR3 is TGTGCCAGCAGTTTTTTGTCTAGCGGGAGCAATGAGCAGTTCTTC.

The chain joins TRBV6-6 to TRBJ1-3, with D unresolved. Per the germline V gene, CDR1 is MNHNY and CDR2 is SVGAGI (reference sequence). This CDR3 contains 13 residues. Trimming took 6 bases from V and 3 from J, leaving 9 bases between them. CDR3 nucleotide sequence: TGTGCCAGCAGCGAGTTAGATGGAAACACCATATATTTT. Residues: CASSELDGNTIYF.